The text below deals with one TCR beta chain. The antigen is not known. The data belong to a study of T cell responses to AZD1222 COVID-19 vaccine. The CDR3 is made up of 22 amino acids. V was clipped by 7 bases and J by 2 bases, with 37 bases between them. Using immunoSEQ multiplex PCR, the repertoire was profiled, and TCRdb retains in-frame clones only, with some absent. Among approximately 88,000 clones, roughly 94% were seen once, and the ten largest hold approximately 5.2%. Study-level findings and limits: Without day 14 samples, only post-peak T cell repertoires were studied.

The sequences come from peripheral blood, collected on day 0 of AZD1222 vaccination. This receptor was obtained from an adult in good health. This chain uses TRBV23-1 with TRBJ2-3; possible D gene TRBD1, 6 bases. TRBV23-1 is treated as an ORF (open reading frame) with a function not yet certain. The CDR3 protein is CASIPSRCCYGLGALHTDTQYF. CDR3 DNA sequence: TGCGCCAGCATTCCGTCTAGGTGCTGTTATGGGTTGGGGGCGCTACACACAGATACGCAGTATTTT.